This T cell receptor (beta chain) emerged from a study of blood T cell repertoires in COVID-19. For the study at large: The study drew acute and convalescent COVID-19 samples from the United States, Italy and Spain. Nucleic acid was either cDNA or gDNA, and it came from T cells, B-cell-depleted T cells, or PBMCs.

Sequenced by immunoSEQ multiplex PCR; TCRdb stores in-frame clones only, minus some. Of some 200,000 clones listed, approximately 80% are singletons. Residents of about two dozen US areas, aged roughly 18 to 89 years, made up the participants. Self-reported history from a screening survey and questionnaire set each donor's cohort. This CDR3 spans 18 amino acids. CDR1 and CDR2 from the germline V gene are SGHAT and FQNNGV. Trimming removed 1 base at V and 0 bases at J, with 16 bases between. This chain connects TRBV11-2 to TRBJ1-3, with D possibly being TRBD1 (6 bases). The receptor was derived from a man aged 40-49 years who had recovered from COVID-19. Sample: PBMCs or T cells enriched from blood (not recorded which). The CDR3 DNA reads TGTGCCAGCAGCTTAGTGGGGAGCGGGGGGCCCTCTGGAAACACCATATATTTT. It yields the protein CASSLVGSGGPSGNTIYF.